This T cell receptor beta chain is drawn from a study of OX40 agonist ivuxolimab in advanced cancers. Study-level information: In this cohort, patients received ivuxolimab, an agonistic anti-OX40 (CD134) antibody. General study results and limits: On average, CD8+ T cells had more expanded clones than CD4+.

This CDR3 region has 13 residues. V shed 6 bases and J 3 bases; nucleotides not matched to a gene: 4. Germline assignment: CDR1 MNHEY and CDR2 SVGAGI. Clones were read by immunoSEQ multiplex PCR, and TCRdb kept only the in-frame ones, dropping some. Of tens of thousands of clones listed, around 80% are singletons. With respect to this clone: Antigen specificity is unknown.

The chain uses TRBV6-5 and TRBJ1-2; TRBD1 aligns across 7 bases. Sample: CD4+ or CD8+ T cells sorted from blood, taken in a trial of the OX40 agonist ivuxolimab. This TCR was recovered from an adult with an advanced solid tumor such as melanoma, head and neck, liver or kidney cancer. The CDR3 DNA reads TGTGCCAGCAGCCGACAGGGCGACTATGGCTACACCTTC. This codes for CASSRQGDYGYTF.